The clone carrying this TCR beta chain was picked up a small number of times. Its antigen remains unknown. The source of the sample is a study of CD8 T cells in ankylosing spondylitis. CDR1 is MNHEY, CDR2 SVGEGT, per germline. The CDR3 spans 14 residues. The V end lost 7 bases, the J end lost 0 bases, and 10 bases lay between the germline ends. Study-level points and caveats: Blood of patients with ankylosing spondylitis appeared to be characterized by a TCR beta motif of eight highly homologous variants. Disease-associated clones were reportedly significantly overrepresented in matched ankylosing spondylitis synovial fluid.

Quantitative 5'-RACE was performed with molecular barcodes, and it yielded the TCR beta libraries. TCRdb re-analysed the 5' RACE reads in MiXCR, keeping a single row per CDR3 protein. The repertoire holds around 340,000 distinct CDR3 sequences, 20% seen once, with roughly 13% in the top ten. The chain has TRBV6-2 or TRBV6-3 and TRBJ1-3; D uncertain. Sequencing was carried out using blood, either unsorted or a sorted T cell fraction (not recorded which). The source is a male donor with ankylosing spondylitis or in good health (not recorded which). The CDR3 nucleotides are TGTGCCAGCAAAACTCGGTACTCTGGAAACACCATATATTTT. It codes for CASKTRYSGNTIYF.